A selection of T cell receptor beta chains follows, all from one sample in a study of blood T cell repertoires in COVID-19. Assay: immunoSEQ multiplex PCR; the TCRdb copy retains only in-frame clones and omits some. The sample lists around 700,000 clones; about 90% were seen once. The sequencing sample was made of peripheral blood. These receptors all come from a woman aged 18-30 years with acute or convalescent COVID-19. Both conserved end residues are part of each CDR3. A D gene is named only where the DNA matches it firmly. For some rows the clone size is stated as once, few or many, or as a class when expanded; others skip it.

size: -; D: -; J: TRBJ1-1; V: TRBV6-5; length: 13; DNA: TGTGCCAGCAGTTACTCTTTCCTCACTGAAGCTTTCTTT; CDR3: CASSYSFLTEAFF
size: -; D: TRBD1; J: TRBJ1-5; V: TRBV30; length: 13; DNA: TGTGCCTGGAGCGACAGGGGGTACCAGCCCCAGCATTTT; CDR3: CAWSDRGYQPQHF
size: few; D: TRBD1; J: TRBJ1-2; V: TRBV7-9; length: 15; DNA: TGTGCCAGCAGCCCAGGGACAGACTTTAACTATGGCTACACCTTC; CDR3: CASSPGTDFNYGYTF
size: -; D: TRBD1; J: TRBJ1-5; V: TRBV30; length: 13; DNA: TGTGCCTGGGGACGGGACAGGCAAGAGCCCCAGCATTTT; CDR3: CAWGRDRQEPQHF
size: -; D: -; J: TRBJ2-1; V: TRBV3-1/TRBV3-2; length: 13; DNA: TGTGCCAGCACCAGTGACAACTACAATGAGCAGTTCTTC; CDR3: CASTSDNYNEQFF
size: few; D: TRBD1; J: TRBJ1-3; V: TRBV6-6; length: 14; DNA: TGTGCCAGCAGTCTACAGGGGTCTGGAAACACCATATATTTT; CDR3: CASSLQGSGNTIYF
size: once; D: TRBD1; J: TRBJ1-2; V: TRBV5-4; length: 15; DNA: TGTGCCAGCAGCTTGATAACAGGGGGCGCTTATGGCTACACCTTC; CDR3: CASSLITGGAYGYTF
size: -; D: -; J: TRBJ1-4; V: TRBV27; length: 17; DNA: TGTGCCAGCAGTCCTCGTCCCTATGGACTGGATAATGAAAAACTGTTTTTT; CDR3: CASSPRPYGLDNEKLFF
size: -; D: TRBD2; J: TRBJ2-2; V: TRBV7-9; length: 18; DNA: TGTGCCAGCAGCCCCGGGGAAGGAGCGGGGGGCATCGCCGGGGAGCTGTTTTTT; CDR3: CASSPGEGAGGIAGELFF
size: -; D: -; J: TRBJ2-6; V: TRBV21-1; length: 17; DNA: TGTGCCAGCAGTTCTGGGACAGGGCTCTCTGGGGCCAACGTCCTGACTTTC; CDR3: CASSSGTGLSGANVLTF
size: -; D: TRBD1; J: TRBJ2-5; V: TRBV5-1; length: 13; DNA: TGCGCCAGCAGCCGGGACAGCCAAGAGACCCAGTACTTC; CDR3: CASSRDSQETQYF
size: -; D: -; J: TRBJ1-1; V: TRBV7-2; length: 12; DNA: TGTGCCAGCAGCTTAGGGGCGCAGGGCACCTACTTT; CDR3: CASSLGAQGTYF
size: -; D: TRBD1; J: TRBJ1-2; V: TRBV6-5; length: 12; DNA: TGTGCCAGCAGCCGGACAGGGAATGGCTACACCTTC; CDR3: CASSRTGNGYTF
size: -; D: -; J: TRBJ1-1; V: TRBV30; length: 12; DNA: TGTGCCTGGAGTACGGGATCCACTGAAGCTTTCTTT; CDR3: CAWSTGSTEAFF
size: few; D: -; J: TRBJ1-1; V: TRBV12-5; length: 11; DNA: TGTGCTAGTGCCCAAAACACTGAAGCTTTCTTT; CDR3: CASAQNTEAFF
size: -; D: TRBD2; J: TRBJ2-3; V: TRBV2; length: 16; DNA: TGTGCCAGCCGGGGAGGCGGGGGGGGTAGCACAGATACGCAGTATTTT; CDR3: CASRGGGGGSTDTQYF
size: -; D: -; J: TRBJ1-5; V: TRBV5-8; length: 13; DNA: TGTGCCAGCAGCTTTACGGGGAATCAGCCCCAGCATTTT; CDR3: CASSFTGNQPQHF
size: -; D: -; J: TRBJ1-6; V: TRBV11-3; length: 13; DNA: TGTGCCAGCAGCTTCGACAGAAATTCACCCCTCCACTTT; CDR3: CASSFDRNSPLHF
size: once; D: TRBD2; J: TRBJ2-5; V: TRBV5-1; length: 13; DNA: TGCGCCAGCCGGGAGGACTTTCTAGAGACCCAGTACTTC; CDR3: CASREDFLETQYF
size: -; D: TRBD1; J: TRBJ1-2; V: TRBV19; length: 13; DNA: TGTGCCAGTAGAGACAGGGACGGCTATGGCTACACCTTC; CDR3: CASRDRDGYGYTF
size: -; D: -; J: TRBJ1-2; V: TRBV6-5; length: 15; DNA: TGTGCCAGCAGAACAACGACAGCCTCTAACTATGGCTACACCTTC; CDR3: CASRTTTASNYGYTF
size: -; D: -; J: TRBJ1-2; V: TRBV25-1; length: 13; DNA: TGTGCCAGCAGTCTAAAACTAGGGTATGGCTACACCTTC; CDR3: CASSLKLGYGYTF
size: -; D: -; J: TRBJ2-2; V: TRBV10-3; length: 16; DNA: TGTGCCATCAGTGAGTCTGGCGGGGCGAACACCGGGGAGCTGTTTTTT; CDR3: CAISESGGANTGELFF
size: -; D: TRBD1; J: TRBJ1-4; V: TRBV25-1; length: 15; DNA: TGTGCCAGCAGTGAGCAGGACAGGGTGGACGAAAAACTGTTTTTT; CDR3: CASSEQDRVDEKLFF
size: -; D: -; J: TRBJ1-2; V: TRBV29-1; length: 14; DNA: TGCAGCGTTGAGGTTGGGCAGTCGTCTATTGGCTACACCTTC; CDR3: CSVEVGQSSIGYTF
size: -; D: TRBD1; J: TRBJ1-2; V: TRBV5-1; length: 16; DNA: TGCGCCAGCAGTTGGGGGCTGGGACAGGACAAGAATGGCTACACCTTC; CDR3: CASSWGLGQDKNGYTF
size: -; D: TRBD1; J: TRBJ1-1; V: TRBV19; length: 16; DNA: TGTGCCAGTAGTCTTTCCGGACAGGGGGTGAGGACTGAAGCTTTCTTT; CDR3: CASSLSGQGVRTEAFF
size: -; D: TRBD2; J: TRBJ2-7; V: TRBV24-1; length: 16; DNA: TGTGCCACCAGTGACCCGAGCGGGGGCGGCTCCTACGAGCAGTACTTC; CDR3: CATSDPSGGGSYEQYF
size: -; D: -; J: TRBJ2-1; V: TRBV9; length: 13; DNA: TGTGCCAGCAGCTCGGGACTCCTCAATGAGCAGTTCTTC; CDR3: CASSSGLLNEQFF
size: -; D: TRBD2; J: TRBJ2-7; V: TRBV19; length: 16; DNA: TGTGCCAGTAGTCCGGGGGGGGCCCAATTCTCCTACGAGCAGTACTTC; CDR3: CASSPGGAQFSYEQYF
size: -; D: TRBD2; J: TRBJ2-5; V: TRBV24-1; length: 15; DNA: TGTGCCACCAGTGACCCCCGGGGGGGCCAAGAGACCCAGTACTTC; CDR3: CATSDPRGGQETQYF
size: -; D: TRBD1; J: TRBJ1-2; V: TRBV6-2/TRBV6-3; length: 15; DNA: TGTGCCAGCAGTTACTCGTCAGGGGGCCGCTATGGCTACACCTTC; CDR3: CASSYSSGGRYGYTF
size: once; D: TRBD1; J: TRBJ2-2; V: TRBV4-3; length: 15; DNA: TGCGCCAGCAGCCAACAGGGGGTGAACACCGGGGAGCTGTTTTTT; CDR3: CASSQQGVNTGELFF
size: -; D: -; J: TRBJ2-3; V: TRBV19; length: 14; DNA: TGTGCCAGTAGTTACACAGGGTCCGCAGATACGCAGTATTTT; CDR3: CASSYTGSADTQYF
size: -; D: TRBD2; J: TRBJ2-1; V: TRBV29-1; length: 13; DNA: TGCAGCGGTGGACTAGCGGGGTACAATGAGCAGTTCTTC; CDR3: CSGGLAGYNEQFF
size: -; D: -; J: TRBJ2-1; V: TRBV11-2; length: 14; DNA: TGTGCCAGCAGCTCTGTCAGGGGCCACAATGAGCAGTTCTTC; CDR3: CASSSVRGHNEQFF
size: -; D: TRBD2; J: TRBJ2-7; V: TRBV12-3/TRBV12-4; length: 13; DNA: TGTGCCAGCAGTCTCTATGTGCGGGGGGAGCAGTACTTC; CDR3: CASSLYVRGEQYF
size: -; D: -; J: TRBJ2-2; V: TRBV10-1; length: 14; DNA: TGCGCCAGCAGTGAGTCGACTCGTGGGTGGGAGCTGTTTTTT; CDR3: CASSESTRGWELFF
size: -; D: -; J: TRBJ1-1; V: TRBV10-3; length: 15; DNA: TGTGCCATCAGTGAGTCGAGGGCGGGGGACACTGAAGCTTTCTTT; CDR3: CAISESRAGDTEAFF
size: -; D: -; J: TRBJ1-2; V: TRBV9; length: 14; DNA: TGTGCCAGCAGCGAAAGAGGGCCGGGGGATGGCTACACCTTC; CDR3: CASSERGPGDGYTF
size: once; D: TRBD1; J: TRBJ2-1; V: TRBV9; length: 15; DNA: TGTGCCAGCAGCGCCGGGACAGGTCCCTACAATGAGCAGTTCTTC; CDR3: CASSAGTGPYNEQFF
size: -; D: TRBD1; J: TRBJ1-2; V: TRBV29-1; length: 14; DNA: TGCAGCGTTGTAAAGGGGGCGCGGGACTATGGCTACACCTTC; CDR3: CSVVKGARDYGYTF
size: -; D: -; J: TRBJ1-1; V: TRBV10-3; length: 13; DNA: TGTGCCATCAGTGGGGGGGGGTCCACTGAAGCTTTCTTT; CDR3: CAISGGGSTEAFF
size: -; D: TRBD1; J: TRBJ1-2; V: TRBV7-2; length: 14; DNA: TGTGCCAGCAGCCCACAGGGGGGGTTTAAGGGCTACACCTTC; CDR3: CASSPQGGFKGYTF
size: -; D: TRBD1; J: TRBJ1-1; V: TRBV30; length: 15; DNA: TGTGCCTGGAGTGCAAGGACAGGGAGGAACACTGAAGCTTTCTTT; CDR3: CAWSARTGRNTEAFF
size: -; D: -; J: TRBJ1-1; V: TRBV3-1/TRBV3-2; length: 14; DNA: TGTGCCAGCAGCCAAGGAACCGGGAGCACTGAAGCTTTCTTT; CDR3: CASSQGTGSTEAFF
size: -; D: TRBD2; J: TRBJ2-5; V: TRBV9; length: 14; DNA: TGTGCCAGCAGCCCGGGACTAGCGGAAGAGACCCAGTACTTC; CDR3: CASSPGLAEETQYF
size: once; D: -; J: TRBJ2-7; V: TRBV19; length: 14; DNA: TGTGCCAGTAGTATAGCAGGGGGGTCCCACGAGCAGTACTTC; CDR3: CASSIAGGSHEQYF
size: -; D: TRBD1; J: TRBJ1-1; V: TRBV19; length: 17; DNA: TGTGCCAGTAGAATCATGGGACAGGGGGGGTCGGGCACTGAAGCTTTCTTT; CDR3: CASRIMGQGGSGTEAFF
size: -; D: TRBD1; J: TRBJ1-4; V: TRBV3-1/TRBV3-2; length: 13; DNA: TGTGCCAGCAGCCTCAGGGGGAATGAAAAACTGTTTTTT; CDR3: CASSLRGNEKLFF
size: -; D: -; J: TRBJ2-7; V: TRBV3-1/TRBV3-2; length: 14; DNA: TGTGCCAGCAGCCGTGGCAGGGCCTTTGGCGAGCAGTACTTC; CDR3: CASSRGRAFGEQYF
size: -; D: TRBD1; J: TRBJ2-1; V: TRBV7-9; length: 14; DNA: TGTGCCAGCAGCTTGGGCACAGGGGGCGTGGAGCAGTTCTTC; CDR3: CASSLGTGGVEQFF
size: once; D: -; J: TRBJ1-2; V: TRBV27; length: 15; DNA: TGTGCCAGCAGTTTAGGACAGCCCCGTAACTATGGCTACACCTTC; CDR3: CASSLGQPRNYGYTF